The rows below give T cell receptor beta chains drawn from one sample of a study of patients and donors after allogeneic stem cell transplantation. TCRdb reprocessed the RT-PCR reads via MiXCR and lists one record per CDR3 protein. The sample contains about 4,100 distinct CDR3 sequences, approximately 24% of which appear only once. The sample was blood, either unsorted or a sorted T cell fraction (not recorded which). These receptors all come from a human donor who was either an allogeneic HSCT recipient or a stem cell or donor lymphocyte infusion donor (not recorded which). It is not recorded whose cells these are; they may come from a transplant donor. The CDR3 runs from the conserved cysteine through the conserved F or W. D genes are given only for firm matches. Size is stated for part of the rows, as once, few or many counts, or as a class when the clone is expanded.

TRBJ2-7 | few | . | TRBV7-8 | CASSKATDYLLKEQYF | TGTGCCAGCAGCAAAGCCACCGACTATCTCCTTAAAGAGCAGTACTTC
TRBJ1-1 | medium-sized | TRBD1 | TRBV11-2 | CASSLDRDSRAFF | TGTGCCAGCAGCTTAGATCGGGACAGTCGTGCTTTCTTT
TRBJ2-7 | . | . | TRBV27 | CASSFRITYEQYF | TGTGCCAGCAGTTTCCGGATCACCTACGAGCAGTACTTC
TRBJ2-1 | medium-sized | . | TRBV11-3 | CASSLGYEQFF | TGTGCCAGCAGTCTAGGTTATGAGCAGTTCTTC
TRBJ1-1 | medium-sized | TRBD1 | TRBV20-1 | CSAGTGSTEAFF | TGCAGTGCTGGGACAGGGTCCACTGAAGCTTTCTTT
TRBJ1-2 | few | . | TRBV24-1 | CATSRSPPPPRIF | TGTGCCACCAGTCGATCCCCGCCGCCCCCTCGGATCTTC
TRBJ1-1 | medium-sized | TRBD1 | TRBV12-3/TRBV12-4 | CASAQGSHRGMGPEAFF | TGTGCCAGCGCCCAGGGTTCTCACAGGGGGATGGGGCCTGAAGCTTTCTTT
TRBJ1-2 | . | TRBD1 | TRBV7-9 | CASSRGQGAHGYTF | TGTGCCAGCAGCCGCGGACAGGGGGCTCATGGCTACACCTTC
TRBJ2-1 | medium-sized | TRBD2 | TRBV4-2 | CASSQFSGGSSYNEQFF | TGTGCCAGCAGCCAATTTAGCGGGGGGAGCTCCTACAATGAGCAGTTCTTC
TRBJ2-2 | . | . | TRBV7-2 | CASSSDTGELFF | TGTGCCAGCAGCTCCGACACCGGGGAGCTGTTTTTT
TRBJ2-1 | . | TRBD2 | TRBV19 | CASSPRGTSGYNEQFF | TGTGCCAGTAGCCCTAGGGGGACTAGCGGCTACAATGAGCAGTTCTTC
TRBJ1-1 | medium-sized | . | TRBV4-1 | CASSQDRGGDVAFF | TGCGCCAGCAGCCAAGATCGGGGAGGGGACGTAGCTTTCTTT
TRBJ2-5 | . | . | TRBV12-3/TRBV12-4 | CASRGASQETQYF | TGTGCCAGCAGAGGGGCCAGCCAAGAGACCCAGTACTTC
TRBJ2-1 | few | TRBD1 | TRBV5-4 | CASSLAPGQLNNEQFF | TGTGCCAGCAGCTTGGCTCCGGGACAGCTTAACAATGAGCAGTTCTTC
TRBJ2-1 | . | TRBD1 | TRBV11-2 | CASSRGTARDMNEQFF | TGTGCCAGCAGCAGGGGGACAGCCCGGGATATGAATGAGCAGTTCTTC
TRBJ2-6 | medium-sized | . | TRBV7-9 | CASSPRGANVLTF | TGTGCCAGCAGCCCACGAGGGGCCAACGTCCTGACTTTC
TRBJ1-2 | few | . | TRBV20-1 | CSATLGGLGDYTF | TGCAGTGCCACCCTCGGGGGACTTGGGGACTACACCTTC
TRBJ2-1 | . | . | TRBV20-1 | CSASRDGMNNEQFF | TGCAGTGCTAGTCGGGACGGGATGAACAATGAGCAGTTCTTC
TRBJ2-5 | few | TRBD1 | TRBV7-2 | CASRDRGGETQYF | TGTGCCAGCAGAGACAGGGGTGGGGAGACCCAGTACTTC
TRBJ2-4 | few | . | TRBV7-2 | CASSLQPGNIQYF | TGTGCCAGCAGCTTACAACCCGGAAACATTCAGTACTTC
TRBJ1-2 | few | . | TRBV19 | CASSTRTDYTF | TGTGCCAGTAGTACGCGGACAGATTACACCTTC
TRBJ1-2 | . | . | TRBV11-2 | CASSLVYQGGYGYTF | TGTGCCAGCAGCTTAGTCTACCAGGGAGGGTATGGCTACACCTTC
TRBJ1-1 | few | . | TRBV27 | CASSLNGRSTEAFF | TGTGCCAGCAGTTTAAATGGGAGAAGCACTGAAGCTTTCTTT
TRBJ1-1 | few | . | TRBV15 | CATSRSKTEVEAFF | TGTGCCACCAGCAGAAGCAAGACCGAGGTTGAAGCTTTCTTT
TRBJ1-2 | few | . | TRBV6-2/TRBV6-3 | CASGTHYGYTF | TGTGCCAGCGGGACGCACTATGGCTACACCTTC
TRBJ2-1 | few | . | TRBV20-1 | CSVGTGSYNEQFF | TGCAGTGTTGGGACGGGCTCCTACAATGAGCAGTTCTTC
TRBJ2-2 | few | TRBD1 | TRBV12-3/TRBV12-4 | CASTRDRGNTGELFF | TGTGCCAGCACCAGGGACAGGGGGAACACCGGGGAGCTGTTTTTT
TRBJ2-5 | . | . | TRBV5-1 | CASSSSLGETQYF | TGCGCCAGCAGCTCTTCCTTGGGAGAGACCCAGTACTTC
TRBJ2-1 | few | . | TRBV15 | CATGTGRGNEQFF | TGTGCCACAGGTACGGGACGCGGGAATGAGCAGTTCTTC